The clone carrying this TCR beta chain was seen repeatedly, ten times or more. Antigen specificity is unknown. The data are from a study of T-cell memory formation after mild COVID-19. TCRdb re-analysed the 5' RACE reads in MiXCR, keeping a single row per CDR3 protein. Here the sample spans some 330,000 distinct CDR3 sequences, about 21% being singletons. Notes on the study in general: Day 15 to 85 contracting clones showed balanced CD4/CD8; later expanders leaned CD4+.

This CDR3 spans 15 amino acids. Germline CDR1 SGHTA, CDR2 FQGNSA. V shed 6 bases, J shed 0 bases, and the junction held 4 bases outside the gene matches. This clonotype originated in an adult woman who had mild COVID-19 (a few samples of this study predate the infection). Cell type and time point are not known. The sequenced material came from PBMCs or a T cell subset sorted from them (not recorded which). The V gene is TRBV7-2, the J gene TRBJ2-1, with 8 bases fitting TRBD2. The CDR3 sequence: CASRTRGGSYNEQFF. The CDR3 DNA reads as TGTGCCAGCAGGACTCGGGGGGGCTCCTACAATGAGCAGTTCTTC.